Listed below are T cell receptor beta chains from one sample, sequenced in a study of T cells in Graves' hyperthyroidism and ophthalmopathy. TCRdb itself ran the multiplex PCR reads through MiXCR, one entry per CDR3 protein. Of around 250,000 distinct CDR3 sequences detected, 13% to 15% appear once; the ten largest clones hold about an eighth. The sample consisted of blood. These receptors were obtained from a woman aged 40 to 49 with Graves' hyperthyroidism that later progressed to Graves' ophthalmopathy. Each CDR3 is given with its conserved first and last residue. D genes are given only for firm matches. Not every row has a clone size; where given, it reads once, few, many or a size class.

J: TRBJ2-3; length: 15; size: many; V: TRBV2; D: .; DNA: TGTGCCAGGACGGGATGGGGAGCTAGCACAGATACGCAGTATTTT; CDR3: CARTGWGASTDTQYF
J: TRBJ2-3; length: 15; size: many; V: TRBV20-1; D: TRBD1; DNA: TGCAGTGCTATCCCAGGACAGGGGGCATCAGATACGCAGTATTTT; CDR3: CSAIPGQGASDTQYF
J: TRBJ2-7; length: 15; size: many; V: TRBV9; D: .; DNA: TGTGCCAGCAGCCCGAGGTCGCCTGGGTCGTACGAGCAGTACTTC; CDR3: CASSPRSPGSYEQYF
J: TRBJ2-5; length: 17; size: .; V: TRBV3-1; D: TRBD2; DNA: TGTGCCAGCAGCCAAGATTGGGGACTAGCTGGCCAAGAGACCCAGTACTTC; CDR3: CASSQDWGLAGQETQYF
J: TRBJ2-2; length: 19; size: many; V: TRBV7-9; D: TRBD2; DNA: TGTGCCAGCAGCTTACGCAGGAAAACGGGAGGATCGAACACCGGGGAGCTGTTTTTT; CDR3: CASSLRRKTGGSNTGELFF
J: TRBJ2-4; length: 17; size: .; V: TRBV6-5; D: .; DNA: TGTGCCAGCAGTTACTCTCACAGAGGGTTGGAAAAAAACATTCAGTACTTC; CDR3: CASSYSHRGLEKNIQYF
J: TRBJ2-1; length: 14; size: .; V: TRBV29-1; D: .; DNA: TGCAGCGTTGACGGGGGCGGCTCCTACAATGAGCAGTTCTTC; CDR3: CSVDGGGSYNEQFF
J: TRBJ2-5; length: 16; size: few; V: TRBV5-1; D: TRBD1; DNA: TGCGCCAGCAGCTTGGGGACCGGGACAGGGGGAGAGACCCAGTACTTC; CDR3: CASSLGTGTGGETQYF
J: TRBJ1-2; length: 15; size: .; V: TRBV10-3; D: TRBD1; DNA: TGTGCCAGCAAACGACCGGGACAGGGGGGACATGGCTACACCTTC; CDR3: CASKRPGQGGHGYTF
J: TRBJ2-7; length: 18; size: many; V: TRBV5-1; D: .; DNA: TGCGCCAGCAGCTTGGGCGTATGGCAGGGGGGGATTTCCTACGAGCAGTACTTC; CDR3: CASSLGVWQGGISYEQYF
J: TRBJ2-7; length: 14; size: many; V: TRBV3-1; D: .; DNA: TGTGCCAGCAGCCAGCTTATGAGCTCCTACGAGCAGTACTTC; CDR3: CASSQLMSSYEQYF
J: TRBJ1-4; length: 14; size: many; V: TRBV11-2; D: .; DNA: TGTGCCAGCAGCTCCCCCAGGGTAGGGGAAAAACTGTTTTTT; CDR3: CASSSPRVGEKLFF
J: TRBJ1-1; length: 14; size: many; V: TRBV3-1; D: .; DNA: TGTGCCAGCAGCCGAACAGGTTTGAACACTGAAGCTTTCTTT; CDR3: CASSRTGLNTEAFF
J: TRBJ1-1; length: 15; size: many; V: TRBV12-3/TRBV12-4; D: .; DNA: TGTGCCAGCAGTTTACTTGGGGGTATGAACACTGAAGCTTTCTTT; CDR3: CASSLLGGMNTEAFF
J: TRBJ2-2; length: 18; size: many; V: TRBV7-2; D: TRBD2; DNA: TGTGCCAGCAGCTCTCGTACCGGGACTAGCGGGAGAATCGGGGAGCTGTTTTTT; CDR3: CASSSRTGTSGRIGELFF
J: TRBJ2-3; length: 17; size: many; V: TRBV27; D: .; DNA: TGTGCCACCTCGTCGGCACAGGGTTTCTGGGGCACAGATACGCAGTATTTT; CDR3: CATSSAQGFWGTDTQYF
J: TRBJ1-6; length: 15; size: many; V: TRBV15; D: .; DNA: TGTGCCACCAGCAGAGGCCAGGGTACCCTTTCACCCCTCCACTTT; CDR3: CATSRGQGTLSPLHF
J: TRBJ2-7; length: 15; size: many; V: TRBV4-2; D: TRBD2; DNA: TGTGCCAGCAGCCAACGGACTAGCGGGACGTACGAGCAGTACTTC; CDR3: CASSQRTSGTYEQYF
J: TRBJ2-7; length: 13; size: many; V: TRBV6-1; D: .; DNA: TGTGCCAGCACGGGGACCGATGCCTACGAGCAGTACTTC; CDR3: CASTGTDAYEQYF
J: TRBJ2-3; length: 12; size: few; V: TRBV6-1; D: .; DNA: TGTGCCGCGAGGGACTTTACAGATACGCAGTATTTT; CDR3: CAARDFTDTQYF
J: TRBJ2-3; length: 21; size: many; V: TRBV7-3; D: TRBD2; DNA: TGTGCCAGCAGCTCCCGGGACGAACCGGGACTAGCGGGAGACCGCACAGATACGCAGTATTTT; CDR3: CASSSRDEPGLAGDRTDTQYF
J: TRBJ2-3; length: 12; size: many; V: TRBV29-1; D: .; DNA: TGCAGCGTTGAGAGGGGAGCGGATACGCAGTATTTT; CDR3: CSVERGADTQYF
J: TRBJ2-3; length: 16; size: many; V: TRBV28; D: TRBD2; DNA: TGTGCCAGCAGTTCCCTCCTAGCGGGAGTAGTGGATACGCAGTATTTT; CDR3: CASSSLLAGVVDTQYF
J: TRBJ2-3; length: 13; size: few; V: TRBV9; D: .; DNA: TGTGCCAGCAGTCGCAGCTTTGGAGATACGCAGTATTTT; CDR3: CASSRSFGDTQYF
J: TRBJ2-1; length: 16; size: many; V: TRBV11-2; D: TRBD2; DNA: TGTGCCAGCAGCTTAAGCTGGACTAGCGGGAGCCATGAGCAGTTCTTC; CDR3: CASSLSWTSGSHEQFF
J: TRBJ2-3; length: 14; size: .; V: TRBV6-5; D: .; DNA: TGTGCCAGCAGTTACGTGGCAGGCGCAGATACGCAGTATTTT; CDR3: CASSYVAGADTQYF
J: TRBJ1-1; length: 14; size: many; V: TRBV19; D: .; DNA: TGTGCCAGTAGTTTGCTACACGCGAACACTGAAGCTTTCTTT; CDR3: CASSLLHANTEAFF
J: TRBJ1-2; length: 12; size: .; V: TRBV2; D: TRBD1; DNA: TGTGCCAGCACGGGACAGGGGTACGGCTACACCTTC; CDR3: CASTGQGYGYTF
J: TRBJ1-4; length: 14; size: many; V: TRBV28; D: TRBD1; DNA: TGTGCCAGCAGTATCGGACAGGATAATGAAAAACTGTTTTTT; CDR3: CASSIGQDNEKLFF
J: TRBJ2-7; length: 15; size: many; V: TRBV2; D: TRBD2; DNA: TGTGCCAGCGGGCGCGGGGGGGGATACTCCTACGAGCAGTACTTC; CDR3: CASGRGGGYSYEQYF
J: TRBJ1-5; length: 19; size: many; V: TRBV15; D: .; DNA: TGTGCCACCAGCAGAGACCAGGCCCAGACGCATAATAGCAATCAGCCCCAGCATTTT; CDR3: CATSRDQAQTHNSNQPQHF
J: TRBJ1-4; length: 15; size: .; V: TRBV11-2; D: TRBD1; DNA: TGTGCCAGCAGCTCATTACAGGGGGCGCCTGGAAAACTGTTTTTT; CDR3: CASSSLQGAPGKLFF
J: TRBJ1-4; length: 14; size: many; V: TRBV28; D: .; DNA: TGTGCCAGCGTTCGCCAGTTAGATAATGAAAAACTGTTTTTT; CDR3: CASVRQLDNEKLFF
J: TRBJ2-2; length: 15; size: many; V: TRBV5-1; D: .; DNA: TGCGCCAGCAGTCCCGGAGGATCGGTCACCGGGGAGCTGTTTTTT; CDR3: CASSPGGSVTGELFF
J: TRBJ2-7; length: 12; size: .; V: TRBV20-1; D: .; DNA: TGCAGTGCTAGAGCTCCAATCTACGAGCAGTACTTC; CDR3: CSARAPIYEQYF
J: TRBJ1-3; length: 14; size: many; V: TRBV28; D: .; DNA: TGTGCCAGCAGCCACCCTGACTCTGGAAACACCATATATTTT; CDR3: CASSHPDSGNTIYF
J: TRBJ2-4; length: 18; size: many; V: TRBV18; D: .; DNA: TGTGCCAGCTCACCTTATAACCCGGTTTGGGGATCGTTGGACATTCAGTACTTC; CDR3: CASSPYNPVWGSLDIQYF
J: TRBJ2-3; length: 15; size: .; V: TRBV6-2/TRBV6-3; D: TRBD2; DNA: TGTGCCAGCAAAATCGGGGGGGAGGCCACAGATACGCAGTATTTT; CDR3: CASKIGGEATDTQYF
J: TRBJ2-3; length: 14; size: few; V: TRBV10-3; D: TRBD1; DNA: TGTGCCATCAGTCGACAGGGTGACACAGATACGCAGTATTTT; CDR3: CAISRQGDTDTQYF
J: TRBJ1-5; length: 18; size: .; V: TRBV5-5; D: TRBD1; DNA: TGTGCCAGCAGCAGAAAGGGACAGACGCTTTATAGCAATCAGCCCCAGCATTTT; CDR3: CASSRKGQTLYSNQPQHF
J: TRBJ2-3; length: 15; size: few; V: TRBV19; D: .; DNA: TGTGCCAGTAGTATAGACGGGCGGACCCAAGATACGCAGTATTTT; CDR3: CASSIDGRTQDTQYF
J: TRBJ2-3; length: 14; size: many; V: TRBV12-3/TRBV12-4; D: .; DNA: TGTGCCAGCAGTTTCGGGACCCTTAGGGATACGCAGTATTTT; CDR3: CASSFGTLRDTQYF
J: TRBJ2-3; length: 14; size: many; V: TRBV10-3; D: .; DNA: TGTGCCATCAGTGAAGTGGGGATCACAGATACGCAGTATTTT; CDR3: CAISEVGITDTQYF
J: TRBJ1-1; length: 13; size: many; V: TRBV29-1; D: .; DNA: TGCAGCGCCAAGACACTCATGAACACTGAAGCTTTCTTT; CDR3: CSAKTLMNTEAFF
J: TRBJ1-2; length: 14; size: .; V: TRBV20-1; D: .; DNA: TGCAGTGCTAAGCTACCAGGGGAATACTATGGCTACACCTTC; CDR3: CSAKLPGEYYGYTF
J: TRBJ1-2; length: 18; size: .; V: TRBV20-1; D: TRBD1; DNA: TGCAGTGCTAGATCCCCCGGGACAGTACGTATAGCTAACTATGGCTACACCTTC; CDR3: CSARSPGTVRIANYGYTF
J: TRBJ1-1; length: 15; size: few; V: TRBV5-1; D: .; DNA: TGCGCCAGCAGCTCGCCACCGGGCCTGAGCACTGAAGCTTTCTTT; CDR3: CASSSPPGLSTEAFF
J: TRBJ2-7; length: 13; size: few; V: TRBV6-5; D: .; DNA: TGTGCCAGCAGTTTACACCCGCGGAACGAGCAGTACTTC; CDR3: CASSLHPRNEQYF
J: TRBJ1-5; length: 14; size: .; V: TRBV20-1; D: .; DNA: TGCAGTGCTGGGGCGGGGGGGGCAAGACAGCCCCAGCATTTT; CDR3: CSAGAGGARQPQHF
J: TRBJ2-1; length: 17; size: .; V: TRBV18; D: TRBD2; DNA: TGTGCCAGCTCACGTTCCGGGACTAGCGGGAGTGTGTATGAGCAGTTCTTC; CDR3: CASSRSGTSGSVYEQFF
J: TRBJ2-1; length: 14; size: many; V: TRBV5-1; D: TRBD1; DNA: TGCGCCAGCAGCTTACAGGGGGCGGTTCATGAGCAGTTCTTC; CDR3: CASSLQGAVHEQFF
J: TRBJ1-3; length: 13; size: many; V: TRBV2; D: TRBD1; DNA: TGTGCCAGCAGTTGGGACAGGAGGAACACCATATATTTT; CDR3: CASSWDRRNTIYF
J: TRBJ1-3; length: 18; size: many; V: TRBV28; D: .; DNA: TGTGCCAGCAGTACGACGCCCTGGGGTGCGAGCTCTGGAAACACCATATATTTT; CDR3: CASSTTPWGASSGNTIYF
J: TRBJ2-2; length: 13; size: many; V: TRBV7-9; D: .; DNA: TGTGCCAGCAGCTTGTGGGTATCCGGGGAGCTGTTTTTT; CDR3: CASSLWVSGELFF
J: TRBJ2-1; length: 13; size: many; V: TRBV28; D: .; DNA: TGTGCCAGCAGAAAACCGGTGGGAGGTGAGCAGTTCTTC; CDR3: CASRKPVGGEQFF